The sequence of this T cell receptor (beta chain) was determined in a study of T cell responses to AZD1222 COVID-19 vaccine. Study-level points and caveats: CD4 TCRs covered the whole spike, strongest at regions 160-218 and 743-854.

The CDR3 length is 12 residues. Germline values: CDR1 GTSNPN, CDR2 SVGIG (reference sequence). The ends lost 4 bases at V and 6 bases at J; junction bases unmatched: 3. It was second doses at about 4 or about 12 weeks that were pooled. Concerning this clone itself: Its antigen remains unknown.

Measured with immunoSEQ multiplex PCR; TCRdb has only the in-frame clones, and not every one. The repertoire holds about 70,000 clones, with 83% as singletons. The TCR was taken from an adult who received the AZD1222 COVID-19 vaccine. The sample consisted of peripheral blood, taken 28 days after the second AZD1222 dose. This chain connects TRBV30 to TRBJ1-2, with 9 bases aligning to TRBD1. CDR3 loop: CAWTTGGDGYTF. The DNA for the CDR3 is TGTGCCTGGACCACAGGGGGCGATGGCTACACCTTC.